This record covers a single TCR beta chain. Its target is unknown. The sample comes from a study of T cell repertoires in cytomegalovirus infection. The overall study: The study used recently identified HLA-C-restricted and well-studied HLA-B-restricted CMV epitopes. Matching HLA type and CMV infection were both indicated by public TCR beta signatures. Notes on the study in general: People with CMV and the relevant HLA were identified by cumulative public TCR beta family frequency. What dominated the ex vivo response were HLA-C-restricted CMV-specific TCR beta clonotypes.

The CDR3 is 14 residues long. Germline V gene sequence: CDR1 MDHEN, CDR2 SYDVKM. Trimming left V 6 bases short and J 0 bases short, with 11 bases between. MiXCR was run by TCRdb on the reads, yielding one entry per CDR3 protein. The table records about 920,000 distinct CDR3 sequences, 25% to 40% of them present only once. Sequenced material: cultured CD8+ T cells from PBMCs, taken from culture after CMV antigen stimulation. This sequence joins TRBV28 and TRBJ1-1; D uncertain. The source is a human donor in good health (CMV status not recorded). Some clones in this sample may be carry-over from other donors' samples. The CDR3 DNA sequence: TGTGCCAGCAGATACGGACCGATGAACACTGAAGCTTTCTTT. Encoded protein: CASRYGPMNTEAFF. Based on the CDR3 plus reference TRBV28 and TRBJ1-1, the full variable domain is DVKVTQSSRYLVKRTGEKVFLECVQDMDHENMFWYRQDPGLGLRLIYFSYDVKMKEKGDIPEGYSVSREKKERFSLILESASTNQTSMYLCASRYGPMNTEAFFGQGTRLTVV.